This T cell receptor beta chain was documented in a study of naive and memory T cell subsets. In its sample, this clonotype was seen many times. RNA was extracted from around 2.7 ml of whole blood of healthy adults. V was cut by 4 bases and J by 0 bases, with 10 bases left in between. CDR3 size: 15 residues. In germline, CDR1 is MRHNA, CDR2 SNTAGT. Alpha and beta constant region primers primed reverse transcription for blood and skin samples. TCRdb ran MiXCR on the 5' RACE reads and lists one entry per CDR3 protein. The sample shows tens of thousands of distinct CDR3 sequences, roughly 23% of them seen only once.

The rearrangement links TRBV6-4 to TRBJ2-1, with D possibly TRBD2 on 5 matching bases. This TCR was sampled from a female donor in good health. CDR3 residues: CASSVSASSYNEQFF. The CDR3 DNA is TGTGCCAGCAGTGTTAGCGCGAGCTCCTACAATGAGCAGTTCTTC.